These 13 T cell receptor beta chains came from one sample sequenced in a study of long-term antiretroviral therapy in people with HIV. Version v3.0 of the immunoSEQ assay was performed at survey level. Libraries were prepared by immunoSEQ multiplex PCR; TCRdb keeps only in-frame clonotypes and omits some of them. This sample has roughly 18,000 clones, with 90% to 95% found just once. This sample comprised unsorted PBMCs, obtained 0.6 years after starting antiretroviral therapy. These receptors all stem from a woman between 35 and 50 years old with HIV.

The chain carries TRBV4-1 and TRBJ1-6; D unclear. The CDR3 spans 13 residues. The V gene's germline CDR1 is MGHRA and CDR2 YSYEKL. V was shortened by 0 bases and J by 10 bases, with 7 bases between the two germline ends. CDR3 residues: CASSQDPRSPLHF. CDR3 DNA sequence: TGCGCCAGCAGCCAAGATCCAAGATCACCCCTCCACTTT.

CDR3 in DNA: TGTGCCAGCAGCTTTCAAGGGGGCGGATCACCCCTCCACTTT. It translates to CASSFQGGGSPLHF. The genes are TRBV5-4 and TRBJ1-6; 7 bases match TRBD1. The CDR3 runs to 14 residues. Germline CDR1 is SGHNT and CDR2 is YYREEE (reference sequence). After removal of 2 bases from V and 10 bases from J, the junction contained 6 bases not matched to a gene.

The rearrangement links TRBV5-1 to TRBJ2-7; D may be TRBD2 (5 bases). The CDR3 has 14 amino acids. Germline loops: CDR1 SGHRS, CDR2 YFSETQ. Trimming removed 0 bases from V and 0 bases from J, with 7 bases in between. DNA for the CDR3: TGCGCCAGCAGCTTGGGAGGGAACTCCTACGAGCAGTACTTC. Translation: CASSLGGNSYEQYF.

The V gene is TRBV19, the J gene TRBJ2-1; D may be TRBD2 (6 bases). CDR3 size: 14 residues. From germline, CDR1 is LNHDA and CDR2 SQIVND (reference sequence). The germline V and J ends were trimmed by 1 base and 12 bases, with 16 bases remaining between them. DNA of the CDR3: TGTGCCAGTAGTATAGGGGGGGATACAGTGGCGCAGTTCTTC. Residues: CASSIGGDTVAQFF.

The chain joins TRBV15 to TRBJ2-7; 7 bases are a match to TRBD1. Germline V gene lookup returns CDR1 LNHNV and CDR2 YYDKDF (reference sequence). Losses at the gene ends were 5 bases for V and 3 bases for J; bases not matched to a gene: 19. The CDR3 is 18 residues long. CDR3 in amino acids: CATSPRALQDRSLYEQYF. DNA for the CDR3: TGTGCCACCAGCCCACGTGCTTTACAGGACAGGAGCCTCTACGAGCAGTACTTC.

The chain has TRBV27 and TRBJ2-5; the match to TRBD2 covers 8 bases. CDR1 is MNHEY and CDR2 is SMNVEV in the germline V gene (reference sequence). The CDR3 has 14 residues. V trimming: 6 bases; J trimming: 5 bases; junction bases outside the gene matches: 8. CDR3 sequence (DNA): TGTGCCAGCAGGGGGTGGACTAGCCAGGAGACCCAGTACTTC. It is translated as CASRGWTSQETQYF.

This sequence joins TRBV6-6 and TRBJ2-1; maybe TRBD1 (6 bases). V was trimmed by 5 bases and J by 1 base, leaving 15 bases between them. Germline loops: CDR1 MNHNY, CDR2 SVGAGI (reference sequence). The CDR3 is 16 residues long. The CDR3 spells CASSPPGVISYNEQFF. The DNA for the CDR3 is TGTGCCAGCAGTCCACCAGGGGTGATTTCCTACAATGAGCAGTTCTTC.

This rearrangement joins TRBV4-3 to TRBJ1-2, with D maybe TRBD1 (6 bases). With 3 bases removed from V and 0 bases from J, the gap between germline ends came to 11 bases. The CDR3 runs 15 residues. The germline CDR1 and CDR2 sequences are LGHNA and YSLEER. CDR3 nucleotide sequence: TGCGCCAGCAGCCACCGGACAGACTCTAACTATGGCTACACCTTC. This encodes CASSHRTDSNYGYTF.

The gene calls are TRBV7-9 and TRBJ1-2; TRBD1 agrees at 7 bases. The CDR3 covers 14 residues. Trimming at V came to 6 bases and at J to 2 bases, leaving 6 bases not matched to a gene. Germline V gives CDR1 SEHNR, CDR2 FQNEAQ (reference sequence). The CDR3 protein is CASRGPGGNYGYTF. The CDR3 region has the DNA TGTGCCAGCAGAGGGCCAGGGGGGAACTATGGCTACACCTTC.

V and J are TRBV7-9 and TRBJ2-7; 7 nucleotides line up with TRBD1. CDR1 and CDR2 from the germline V gene are SEHNR and FQNEAQ (reference sequence). The CDR3 extends over 18 amino acids. After removal of 1 base from V and 6 bases from J, the junction contained 18 bases not matched to a gene. The CDR3 region has the DNA TGTGCCAGCAGCTTAGAGCTCTCGGCCGGGACAGCTTATGGCGAGCAGTACTTC. Translation gives CASSLELSAGTAYGEQYF.

The V and J genes are TRBV5-1 and TRBJ1-2, with D unclear. In germline, CDR1 is SGHRS, CDR2 YFSETQ. CDR3 length equals 14 residues. Trimming took off 1 base at V and 2 bases at J, with 9 bases between the two ends. The CDR3 protein is CASSLQADNYGYTF. DNA for the CDR3: TGCGCCAGCAGCTTGCAGGCAGACAACTATGGCTACACCTTC. Full variable domain (outside the CDR3, taken from reference TRBV5-1 and TRBJ1-2): KAGVTQTPRYLIKTRGQQVTLSCSPISGHRSVSWYQQTPGQGLQFLFEYFSETQRNKGNFPGRFSGRQFSNSRSEMNVSTLELGDSALYLCASSLQADNYGYTFGSGTRLTVV.

This clone was observed a few times. The chain couples TRBV6-6 to TRBJ2-5, with a tentative D call TRBD2 (5 bases). CDR1 and CDR2 from the germline V gene are MNHNY and SVGAGI (reference sequence). V was shortened by 0 bases and J by 9 bases, with 11 bases between the two germline ends. The CDR3 sequence is 13 residues long. The CDR3 spells CASSYSHLRAQYF. The CDR3 coding sequence is TGTGCCAGCAGTTACTCTCACTTGAGGGCCCAGTACTTC.

V usage is TRBV9 and J usage is TRBJ2-3; D gene ambiguous. Trimming cost V 0 bases and J 2 bases, with 10 bases left between them. In germline, CDR1 is SGDLS, CDR2 YYNGEE. The CDR3 covers 15 residues. The CDR3 is CASSVGSAATDTQYF. CDR3 DNA: TGTGCCAGCAGCGTAGGTTCGGCGGCCACAGATACGCAGTATTTT.